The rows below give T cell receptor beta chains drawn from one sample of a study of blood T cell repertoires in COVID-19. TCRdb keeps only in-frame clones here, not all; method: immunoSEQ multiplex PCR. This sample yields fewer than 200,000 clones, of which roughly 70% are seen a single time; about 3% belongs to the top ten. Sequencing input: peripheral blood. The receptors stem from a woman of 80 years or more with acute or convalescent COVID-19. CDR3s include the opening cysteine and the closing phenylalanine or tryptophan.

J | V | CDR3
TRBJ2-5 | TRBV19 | CASSISRLAGQETQYF
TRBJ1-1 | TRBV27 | CASSLRARANAFF
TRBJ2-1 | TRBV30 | CAWSGTGSYNEQFF
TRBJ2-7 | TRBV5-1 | CASSLYPGGDGSYEQYF
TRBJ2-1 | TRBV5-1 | CASSDMTGYNEQFF
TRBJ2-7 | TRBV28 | CASSFPTMQRTGTYEQYF
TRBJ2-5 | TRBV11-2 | CASSLGTSGGRAQYF
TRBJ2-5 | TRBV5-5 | CASSLETGRETQYF
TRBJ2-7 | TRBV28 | CASSTSDHEQYF
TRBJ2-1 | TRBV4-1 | CASSDLTGTSGPHNEQFF
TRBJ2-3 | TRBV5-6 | CASSLGLVSSTDTQYF
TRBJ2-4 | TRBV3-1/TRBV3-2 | CASTVENKNIQYF
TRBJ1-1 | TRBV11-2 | CASSYGGVTEAFF
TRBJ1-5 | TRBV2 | CASTLEGRDQPQHF
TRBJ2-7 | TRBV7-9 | CASSLAGGPYEQYF
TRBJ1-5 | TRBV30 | CAWSVRGDQPQHF
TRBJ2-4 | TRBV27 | CASSTRQGTKNIQYF
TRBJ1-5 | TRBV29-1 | CSVSTGYDQPQHF
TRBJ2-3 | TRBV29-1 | CSVSQGADTQYF
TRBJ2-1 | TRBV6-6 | CASSFGAGYDNEQFF
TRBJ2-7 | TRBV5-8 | CASSVQQGYEQYF
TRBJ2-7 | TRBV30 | CAWTPGYEQYF
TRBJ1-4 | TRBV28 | CASSLEGARLFF
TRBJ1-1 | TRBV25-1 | CASSGDSFYTEAFF
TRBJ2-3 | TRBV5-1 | CASSLGGRADTQYF
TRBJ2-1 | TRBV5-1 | CASSLLSGRHNEQFF
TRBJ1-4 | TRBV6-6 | CASSPGRSPSTNEKLFF
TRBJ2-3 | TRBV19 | CARDMGEGAPDTQYF
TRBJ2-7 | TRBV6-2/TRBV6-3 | CASSYGQDSYEQYF
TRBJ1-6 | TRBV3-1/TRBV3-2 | CASSQVNQTPLHF
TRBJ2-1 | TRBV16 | CASSGGRGRDYNEQFF
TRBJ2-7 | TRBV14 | CASSPGLGTGEQYF
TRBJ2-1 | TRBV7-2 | CASSRTGEPYNEQFF
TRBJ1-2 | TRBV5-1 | CASSLRTGGTGSGGYTF
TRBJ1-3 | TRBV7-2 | CASSTGSSGNTIYF
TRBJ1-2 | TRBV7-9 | CASSFPENYGYTF
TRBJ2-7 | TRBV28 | CASSLILGQGSSYEQYF
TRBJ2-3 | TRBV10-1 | CASSESEWTGVQYF
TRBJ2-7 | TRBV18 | CASSQGQGTYEQYF
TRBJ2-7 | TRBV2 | CASTPSQGYHEQYF
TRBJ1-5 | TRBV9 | CASSGPGGDQPQHF
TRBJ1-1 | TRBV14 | CASSEQGHTEAFF
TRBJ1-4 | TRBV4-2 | CASSQDTDPTEKLFF
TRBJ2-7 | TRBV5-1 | CASSLESTRDEQYF
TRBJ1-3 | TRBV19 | CASRHQGAGNTIYF
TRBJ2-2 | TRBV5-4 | CASSLETDHGELFF
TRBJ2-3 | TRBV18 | CASSPGRVDTQYF
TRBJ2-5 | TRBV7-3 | CASSLKASGWETQYF
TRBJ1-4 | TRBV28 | CASSPDRGLNEKLFF
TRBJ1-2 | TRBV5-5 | CASSSPSGTGIFLGYTF
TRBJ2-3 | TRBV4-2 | CASSQVELATGRQYF
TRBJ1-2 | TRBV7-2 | CASSPQGGYTF
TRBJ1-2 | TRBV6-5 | CASSQQAHYGYTF
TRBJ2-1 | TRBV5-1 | CASSLLQGKEQFF
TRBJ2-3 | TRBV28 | CASSLSSGGGTQYF
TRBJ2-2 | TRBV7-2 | CASSLETSGKRGELFF
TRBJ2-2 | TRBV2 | CASSIGAANTGELFF
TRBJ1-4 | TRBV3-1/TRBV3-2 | CASSQEQGKNEKLFF
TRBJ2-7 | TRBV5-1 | CASSWGTGGPGEQYF